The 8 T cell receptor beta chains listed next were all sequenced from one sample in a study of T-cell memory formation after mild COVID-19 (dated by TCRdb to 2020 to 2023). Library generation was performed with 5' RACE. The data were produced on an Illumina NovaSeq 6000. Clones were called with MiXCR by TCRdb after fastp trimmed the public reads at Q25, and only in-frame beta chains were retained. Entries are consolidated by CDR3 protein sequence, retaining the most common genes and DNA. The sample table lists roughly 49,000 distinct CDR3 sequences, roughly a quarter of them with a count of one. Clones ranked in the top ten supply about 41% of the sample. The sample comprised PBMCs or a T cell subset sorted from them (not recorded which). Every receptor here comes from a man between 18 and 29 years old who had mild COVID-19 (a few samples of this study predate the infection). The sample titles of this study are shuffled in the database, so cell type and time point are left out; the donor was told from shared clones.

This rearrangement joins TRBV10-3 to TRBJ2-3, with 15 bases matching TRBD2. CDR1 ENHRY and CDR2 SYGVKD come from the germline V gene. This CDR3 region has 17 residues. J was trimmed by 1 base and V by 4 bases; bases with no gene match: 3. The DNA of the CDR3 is TGTGCCATCAGTGGGACTAGCGGGGGGGGACGCACAGATACGCAGTATTTT. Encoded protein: CAISGTSGGGRTDTQYF.

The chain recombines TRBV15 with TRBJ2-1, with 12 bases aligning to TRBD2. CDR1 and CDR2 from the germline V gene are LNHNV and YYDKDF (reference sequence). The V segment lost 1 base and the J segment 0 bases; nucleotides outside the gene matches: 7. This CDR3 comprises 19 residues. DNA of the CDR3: TGTGCCACCAGCAGAGGGGCTAGCGGGGGGGCACTCTCCTACAATGAGCAGTTCTTC. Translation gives CATSRGASGGALSYNEQFF.

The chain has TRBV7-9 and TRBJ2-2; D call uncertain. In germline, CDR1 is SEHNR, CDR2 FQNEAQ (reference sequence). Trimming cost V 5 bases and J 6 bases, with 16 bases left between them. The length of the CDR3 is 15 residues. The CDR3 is CASSPEDRVAGELFF. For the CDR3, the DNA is TGTGCCAGCAGCCCAGAGGACCGAGTTGCCGGGGAGCTGTTTTTT.

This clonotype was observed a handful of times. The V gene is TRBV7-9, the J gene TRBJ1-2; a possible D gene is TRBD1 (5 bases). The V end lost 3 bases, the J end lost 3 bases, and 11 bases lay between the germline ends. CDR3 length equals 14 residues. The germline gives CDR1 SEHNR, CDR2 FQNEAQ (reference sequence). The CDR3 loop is CASSLAGKYYGYTF. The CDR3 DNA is TGTGCCAGCAGCTTGGCAGGGAAGTACTATGGCTACACCTTC.

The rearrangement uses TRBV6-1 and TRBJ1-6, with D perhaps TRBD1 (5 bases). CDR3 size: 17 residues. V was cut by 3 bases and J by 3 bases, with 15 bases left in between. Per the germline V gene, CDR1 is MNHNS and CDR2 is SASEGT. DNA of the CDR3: TGTGCCAGCAGTGACCGGTTGGGGCTTAACTATAATTCACCCCTCCACTTT. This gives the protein CASSDRLGLNYNSPLHF.

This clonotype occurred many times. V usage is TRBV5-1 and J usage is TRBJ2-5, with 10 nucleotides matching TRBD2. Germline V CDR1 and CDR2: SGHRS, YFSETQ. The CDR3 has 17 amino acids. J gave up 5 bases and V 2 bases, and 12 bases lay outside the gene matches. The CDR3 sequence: CASSLTLLAGTRETQYF. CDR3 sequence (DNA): TGCGCCAGCAGCTTAACCTTACTAGCGGGGACTCGTGAGACCCAGTACTTC.

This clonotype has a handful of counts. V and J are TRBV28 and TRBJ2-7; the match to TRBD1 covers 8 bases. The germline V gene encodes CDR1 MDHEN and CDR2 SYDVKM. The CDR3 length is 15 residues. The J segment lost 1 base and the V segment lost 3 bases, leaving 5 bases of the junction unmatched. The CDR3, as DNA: TGTGCCAGCAGTTTCCCGGGACAGGAGTCCTACGAGCAGTACTTC. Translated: CASSFPGQESYEQYF.

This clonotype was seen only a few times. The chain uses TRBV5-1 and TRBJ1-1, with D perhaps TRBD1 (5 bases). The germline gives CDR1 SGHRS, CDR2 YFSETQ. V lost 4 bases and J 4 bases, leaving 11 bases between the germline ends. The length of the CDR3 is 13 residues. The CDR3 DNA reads TGCGCCAGCAGCCCGGGGGGGGGCACTGAAGCTTTCTTT. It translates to CASSPGGGTEAFF.